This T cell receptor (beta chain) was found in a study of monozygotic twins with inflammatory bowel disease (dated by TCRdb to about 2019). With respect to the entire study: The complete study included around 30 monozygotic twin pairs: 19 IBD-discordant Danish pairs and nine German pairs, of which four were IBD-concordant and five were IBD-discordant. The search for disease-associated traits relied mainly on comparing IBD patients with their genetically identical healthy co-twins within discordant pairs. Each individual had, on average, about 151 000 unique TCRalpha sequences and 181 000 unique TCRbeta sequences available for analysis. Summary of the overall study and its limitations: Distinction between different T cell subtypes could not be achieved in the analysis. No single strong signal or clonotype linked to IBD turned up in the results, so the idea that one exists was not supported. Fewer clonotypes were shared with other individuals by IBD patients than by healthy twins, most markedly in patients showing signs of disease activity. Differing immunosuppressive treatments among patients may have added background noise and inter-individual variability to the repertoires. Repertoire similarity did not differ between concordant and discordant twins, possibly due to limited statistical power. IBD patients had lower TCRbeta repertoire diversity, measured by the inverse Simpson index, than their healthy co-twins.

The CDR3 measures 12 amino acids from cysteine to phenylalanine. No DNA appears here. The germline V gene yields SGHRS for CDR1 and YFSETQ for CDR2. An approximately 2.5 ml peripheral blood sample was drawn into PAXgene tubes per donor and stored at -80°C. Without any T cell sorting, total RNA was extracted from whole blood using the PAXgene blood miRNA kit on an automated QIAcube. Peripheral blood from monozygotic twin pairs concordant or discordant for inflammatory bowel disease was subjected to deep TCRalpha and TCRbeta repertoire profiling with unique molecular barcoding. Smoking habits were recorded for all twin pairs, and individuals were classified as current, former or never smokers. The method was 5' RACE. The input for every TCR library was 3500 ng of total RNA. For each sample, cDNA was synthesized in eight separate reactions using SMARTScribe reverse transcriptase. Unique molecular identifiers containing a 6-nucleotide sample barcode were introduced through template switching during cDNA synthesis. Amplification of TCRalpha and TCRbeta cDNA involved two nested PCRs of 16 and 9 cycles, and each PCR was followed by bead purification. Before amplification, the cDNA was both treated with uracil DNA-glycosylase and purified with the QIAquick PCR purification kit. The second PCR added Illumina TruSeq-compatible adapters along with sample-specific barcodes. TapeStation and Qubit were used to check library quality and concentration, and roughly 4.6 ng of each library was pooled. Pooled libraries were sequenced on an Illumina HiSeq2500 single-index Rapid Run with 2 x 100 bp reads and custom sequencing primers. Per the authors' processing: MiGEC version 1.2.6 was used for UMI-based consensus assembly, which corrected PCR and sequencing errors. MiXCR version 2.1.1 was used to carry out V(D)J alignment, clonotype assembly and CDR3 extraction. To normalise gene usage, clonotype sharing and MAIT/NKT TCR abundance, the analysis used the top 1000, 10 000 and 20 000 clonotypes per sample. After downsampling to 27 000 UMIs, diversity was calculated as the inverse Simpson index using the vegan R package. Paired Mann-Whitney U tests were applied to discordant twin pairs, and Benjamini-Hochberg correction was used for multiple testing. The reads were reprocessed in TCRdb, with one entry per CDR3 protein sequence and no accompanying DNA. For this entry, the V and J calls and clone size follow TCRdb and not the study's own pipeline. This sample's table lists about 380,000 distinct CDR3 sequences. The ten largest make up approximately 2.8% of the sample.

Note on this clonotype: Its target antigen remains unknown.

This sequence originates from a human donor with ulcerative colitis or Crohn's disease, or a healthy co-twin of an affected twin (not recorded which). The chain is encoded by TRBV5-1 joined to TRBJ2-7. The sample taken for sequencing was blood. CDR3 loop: CASSFTEYEQYF.